This TCR beta chain was identified during a study of blood T cells in healthy people across ages. This clonotype has only a few counts. As yet, its antigen is unknown. Germline lookup yields CDR1 ENHRY and CDR2 SYGVKD. J gave up 2 bases and V 8 bases, and 7 bases lay outside the gene matches. This CDR3 is 14 amino acids long. With a J-beta primer mix and a sample-barcoded 5' primer, a second PCR ran about 7 to 11 cycles. TCRdb itself ran the 5' RACE reads through MiXCR, one entry per CDR3 protein. The data contain some 780,000 distinct CDR3 sequences, about 61% of them singletons. Whole-study findings and limits: A greater number of naive CD4+ cells and higher diversity distinguished long-lived donors from aged donors. Measured against age, TCR beta diversity per million T cells decreased in a roughly linear manner.

This TCR was recovered from a man aged 40-55 years in good health. Sequencing input: blood. The chain recombines TRBV10-3 with TRBJ2-3; 7 nucleotides agree with TRBD2. CDR3 protein: CAIQLSGNTDTQYF. The CDR3 nucleotides read TGTGCCATCCAACTCAGCGGGAACACAGATACGCAGTATTTT.